These T cell receptor beta chains were read from a single sample in a study of CD8 T cells in ankylosing spondylitis. TCRdb called the 5' RACE reads again in MiXCR, with one record for every CDR3 protein. The repertoire consists of some 140,000 distinct CDR3 sequences, with about 15% occurring once and the leading ten covering about 30%. Sequenced sample: blood, either unsorted or a sorted T cell fraction (not recorded which). Receptor source: a male donor with ankylosing spondylitis. The CDR3 runs from the conserved cysteine through the conserved F or W. The D gene is left open where the match is weak. A row's size may be missing; if present it is once, few, many or a size class.

clone_size: NA
v_call: TRBV29-1
cdr3_length: 11
j_call: TRBJ1-1
d_call: NA
cdr3_aa: CTSGQGTEAFF
cdr3_nt: TGCACCTCTGGGCAAGGGACTGAAGCTTTCTTT

clone_size: NA
v_call: TRBV10-3
cdr3_length: 14
j_call: TRBJ2-7
d_call: TRBD2
cdr3_aa: CAIGTSGSSYEQYF
cdr3_nt: TGTGCCATCGGGACTAGCGGGAGCTCCTACGAGCAGTACTTC

clone_size: many
v_call: TRBV12-3/TRBV12-4
cdr3_length: 18
j_call: TRBJ1-1
d_call: TRBD1
cdr3_aa: CASSRPGTGTDADTEAFF
cdr3_nt: TGTGCCAGCAGCCGTCCCGGGACAGGGACCGATGCAGACACTGAAGCTTTCTTT

clone_size: medium-sized
v_call: TRBV20-1
cdr3_length: 17
j_call: TRBJ2-1
d_call: TRBD2
cdr3_aa: CSARGRGGTSVGNEQFF
cdr3_nt: TGCAGTGCTAGAGGGCGCGGTGGGACTAGTGTCGGGAATGAGCAGTTCTTC

clone_size: many
v_call: TRBV2
cdr3_length: 16
j_call: TRBJ1-1
d_call: NA
cdr3_aa: CASSGGLKPEDTEAFF
cdr3_nt: TGTGCCAGCAGTGGGGGACTCAAGCCGGAGGACACTGAAGCTTTCTTT

clone_size: few
v_call: TRBV11-1
cdr3_length: 12
j_call: TRBJ2-6
d_call: NA
cdr3_aa: CASAGGANVLTF
cdr3_nt: TGTGCCAGCGCCGGAGGGGCCAACGTCCTGACTTTC

clone_size: NA
v_call: TRBV6-5
cdr3_length: 16
j_call: TRBJ2-2
d_call: TRBD2
cdr3_aa: CASSYSSGSTTGELFF
cdr3_nt: TGTGCCAGCAGTTACTCAAGCGGGAGTACCACCGGGGAGCTGTTTTTT

clone_size: many
v_call: TRBV7-8
cdr3_length: 14
j_call: TRBJ2-7
d_call: NA
cdr3_aa: CASSLSPGGYEQYF
cdr3_nt: TGTGCCAGCAGCTTAAGTCCAGGAGGTTACGAGCAGTACTTC

clone_size: NA
v_call: TRBV4-3
cdr3_length: 15
j_call: TRBJ2-7
d_call: NA
cdr3_aa: CASSQDHDSAYEQYF
cdr3_nt: TGCGCCAGCAGCCAAGATCACGACAGTGCCTACGAGCAGTACTTC

clone_size: NA
v_call: TRBV14
cdr3_length: 20
j_call: TRBJ2-6
d_call: TRBD1
cdr3_aa: CASSPRLGTGLRSGANVLTF
cdr3_nt: TGTGCCAGCAGCCCGAGGCTGGGGACAGGGCTCAGGTCTGGGGCCAACGTCCTGACTTTC

clone_size: many
v_call: TRBV23-1
cdr3_length: 12
j_call: TRBJ1-2
d_call: NA
cdr3_aa: CAGGFRGYGYTF
cdr3_nt: TGCGCGGGGGGGTTTCGAGGCTATGGCTACACCTTC

clone_size: NA
v_call: TRBV6-1
cdr3_length: 15
j_call: TRBJ1-2
d_call: TRBD1
cdr3_aa: CASSEPTGGWYGYTF
cdr3_nt: TGTGCCAGCAGTGAACCGACAGGGGGGTGGTATGGCTACACCTTC

clone_size: NA
v_call: TRBV29-1
cdr3_length: 13
j_call: TRBJ2-7
d_call: TRBD2
cdr3_aa: CSVIAGGNYEQYF
cdr3_nt: TGCAGCGTAATAGCGGGGGGAAACTACGAGCAGTACTTC

clone_size: NA
v_call: TRBV11-3
cdr3_length: 14
j_call: TRBJ2-7
d_call: TRBD1
cdr3_aa: CASKPTGSGYEQYF
cdr3_nt: TGTGCCAGCAAGCCGACAGGGTCTGGCTACGAGCAGTACTTC